This entry features one TCR beta chain sequence. The antigen is undetermined. The data were taken from a study of T cell responses to AZD1222 COVID-19 vaccine. For the study at large: Second doses that came at about 4 or about 12 weeks were put together.

General study findings and limits: Donors skewed white British and female; clonal diversity was possibly underestimated. Variant regions that are unmutated are reportedly the target of nearly half of spike-specific TCRs. Repertoires were collected only later (after the peak T cell response had occurred).

Clones were sequenced by immunoSEQ multiplex PCR, and TCRdb holds only the in-frame ones, with some missing. The table records 90,000 to 150,000 clones, 85% to 90% of them present only once. The CDR3 is 15 amino acids. The germline V and J ends were trimmed by 2 bases and 5 bases, with 15 bases remaining between them. Germline-derived CDR1 and CDR2 are MNHEY and SVGEGT. This sequence originates from an adult in good health. The sequencing used peripheral blood, collected on day 0 of AZD1222 vaccination. This chain connects TRBV6-2 or TRBV6-3 to TRBJ1-1, with a possible D match to TRBD1 (5 bases). The CDR3 spells CASSYPKGARTEAFF. DNA for the CDR3: TGTGCCAGCAGTTACCCTAAAGGGGCGCGGACTGAAGCTTTCTTT.